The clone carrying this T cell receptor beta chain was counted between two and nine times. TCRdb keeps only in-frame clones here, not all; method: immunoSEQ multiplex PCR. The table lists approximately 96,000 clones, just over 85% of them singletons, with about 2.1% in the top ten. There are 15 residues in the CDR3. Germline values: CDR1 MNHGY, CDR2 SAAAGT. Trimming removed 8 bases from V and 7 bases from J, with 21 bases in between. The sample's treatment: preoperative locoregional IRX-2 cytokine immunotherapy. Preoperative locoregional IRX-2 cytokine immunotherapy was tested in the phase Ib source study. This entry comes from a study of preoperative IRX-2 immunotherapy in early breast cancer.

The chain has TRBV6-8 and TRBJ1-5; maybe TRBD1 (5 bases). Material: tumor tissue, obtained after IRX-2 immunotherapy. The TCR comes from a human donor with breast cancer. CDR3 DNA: TGTGCCAGCGGGACGAAGGGGCGGTTGGGACAGCCCCAGCATTTT. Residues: CASGTKGRLGQPQHF.